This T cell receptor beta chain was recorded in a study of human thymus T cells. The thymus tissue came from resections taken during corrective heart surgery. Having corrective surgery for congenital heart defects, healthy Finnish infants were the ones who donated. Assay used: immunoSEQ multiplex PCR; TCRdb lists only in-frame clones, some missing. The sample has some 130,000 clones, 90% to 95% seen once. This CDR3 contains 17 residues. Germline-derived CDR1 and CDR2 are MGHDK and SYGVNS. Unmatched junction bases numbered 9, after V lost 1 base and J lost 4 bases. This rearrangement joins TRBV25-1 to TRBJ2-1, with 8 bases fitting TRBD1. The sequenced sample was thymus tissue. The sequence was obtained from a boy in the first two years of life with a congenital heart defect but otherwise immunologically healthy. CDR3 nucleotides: TGTGCCAGCAGTGAATGGGACTCGGGACAGGATTACAATGAGCAGTTCTTC. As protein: CASSEWDSGQDYNEQFF.